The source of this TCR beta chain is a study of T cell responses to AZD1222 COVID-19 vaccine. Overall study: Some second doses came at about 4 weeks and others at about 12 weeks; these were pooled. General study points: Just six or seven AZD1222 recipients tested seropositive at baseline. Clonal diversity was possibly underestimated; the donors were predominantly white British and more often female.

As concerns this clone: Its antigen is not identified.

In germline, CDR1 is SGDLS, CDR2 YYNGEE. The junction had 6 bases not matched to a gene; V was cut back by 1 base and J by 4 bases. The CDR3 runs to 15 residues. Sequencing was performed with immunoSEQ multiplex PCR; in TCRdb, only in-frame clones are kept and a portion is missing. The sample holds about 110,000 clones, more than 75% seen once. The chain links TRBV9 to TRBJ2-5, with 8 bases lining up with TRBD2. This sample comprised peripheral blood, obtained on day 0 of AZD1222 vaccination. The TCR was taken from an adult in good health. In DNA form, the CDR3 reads TGTGCCAGCAGCGTATTCGGGGGGGCAGGAGAGACCCAGTACTTC. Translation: CASSVFGGAGETQYF. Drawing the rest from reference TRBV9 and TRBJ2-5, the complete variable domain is DSGVTQTPKHLITATGQRVTLRCSPRSGDLSVYWYQQSLDQGLQFLIQYYNGEERAKGNILERFSAQQFPDLHSELNLSSLELGDSALYFCASSVFGGAGETQYFGPGTRLLVL.